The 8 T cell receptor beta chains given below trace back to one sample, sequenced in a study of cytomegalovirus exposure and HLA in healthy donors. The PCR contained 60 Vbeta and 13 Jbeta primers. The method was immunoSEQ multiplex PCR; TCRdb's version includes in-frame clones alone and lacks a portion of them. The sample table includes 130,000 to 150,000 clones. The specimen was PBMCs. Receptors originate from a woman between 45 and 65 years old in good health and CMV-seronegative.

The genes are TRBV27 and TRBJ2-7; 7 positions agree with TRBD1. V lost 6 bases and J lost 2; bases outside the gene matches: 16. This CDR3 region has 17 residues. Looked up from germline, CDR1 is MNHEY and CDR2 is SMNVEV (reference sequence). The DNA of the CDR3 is TGTGCCAGCAGCTCCGAAAGAACAGGGGATTCGCCCTACGAGCAGTACTTC. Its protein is CASSSERTGDSPYEQYF.

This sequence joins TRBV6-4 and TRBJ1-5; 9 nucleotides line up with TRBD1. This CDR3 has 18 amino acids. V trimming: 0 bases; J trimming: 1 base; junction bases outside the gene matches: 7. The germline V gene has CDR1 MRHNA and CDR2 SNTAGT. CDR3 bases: TGTGCCAGCAGTGACTCGGGACAGGGAGGGGGAAGCAATCAGCCCCAGCATTTT. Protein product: CASSDSGQGGGSNQPQHF.

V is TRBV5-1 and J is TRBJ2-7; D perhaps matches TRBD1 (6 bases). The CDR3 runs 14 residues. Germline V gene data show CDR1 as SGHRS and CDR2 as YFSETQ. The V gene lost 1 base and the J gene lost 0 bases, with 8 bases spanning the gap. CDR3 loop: CASSLTGNSYEQYF. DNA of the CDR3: TGCGCCAGCAGCTTGACAGGGAACTCCTACGAGCAGTACTTC.

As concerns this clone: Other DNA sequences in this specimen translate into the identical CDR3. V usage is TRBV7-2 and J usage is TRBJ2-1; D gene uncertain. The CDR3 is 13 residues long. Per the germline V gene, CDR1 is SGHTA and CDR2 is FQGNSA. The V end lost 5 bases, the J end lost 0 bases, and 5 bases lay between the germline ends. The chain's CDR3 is CASSLSSYNEQFF. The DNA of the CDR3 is TGTGCCAGCAGCCTCAGCTCCTACAATGAGCAGTTCTTC.

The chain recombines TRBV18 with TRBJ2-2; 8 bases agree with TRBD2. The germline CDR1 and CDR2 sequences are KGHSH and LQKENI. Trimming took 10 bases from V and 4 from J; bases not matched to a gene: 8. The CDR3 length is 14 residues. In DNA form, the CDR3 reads TGTGCCATCGGACGGGAGGGTCGCACCGGGGAGCTGTTTTTT. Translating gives CAIGREGRTGELFF.

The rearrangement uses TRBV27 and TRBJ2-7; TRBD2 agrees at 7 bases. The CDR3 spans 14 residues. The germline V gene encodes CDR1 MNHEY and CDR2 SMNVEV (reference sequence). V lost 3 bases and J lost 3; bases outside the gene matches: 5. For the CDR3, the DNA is TGTGCCAGCAGTTTGGGACTACAGCTCTACGAGCAGTACTTC. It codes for CASSLGLQLYEQYF.

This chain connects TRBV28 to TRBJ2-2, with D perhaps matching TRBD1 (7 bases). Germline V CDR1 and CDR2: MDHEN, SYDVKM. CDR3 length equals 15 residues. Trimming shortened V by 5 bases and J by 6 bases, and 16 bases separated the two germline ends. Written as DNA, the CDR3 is TGTGCCAGCAGTGGAGGCGTCAGGGGGGCCGGGGAGCTGTTTTTT. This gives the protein CASSGGVRGAGELFF.

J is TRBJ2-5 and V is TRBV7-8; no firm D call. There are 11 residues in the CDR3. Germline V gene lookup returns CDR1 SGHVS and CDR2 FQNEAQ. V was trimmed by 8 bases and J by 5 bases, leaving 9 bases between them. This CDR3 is CASLLWETQYF. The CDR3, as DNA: TGTGCCAGCTTACTCTGGGAGACCCAGTACTTC.